The 2 T cell receptor beta chains presented below share a single source sample, sequenced in a study of CD8+ T cells in alopecia areata. Treatment meaning: oral pan-JAK inhibitor, 5-10 mg twice daily. Extracted RNA was reverse transcribed into cDNA, the sequencing template. The data were produced by immunoSEQ multiplex PCR, yet TCRdb's version contains in-frame clones alone and is incomplete. The sample has approximately 300,000 clones; about three fifths are singletons. The sequenced sample was CD4+ T cells sorted from blood, obtained at week 24, from a patient treated with tofacitinib. The source is a human donor with alopecia areata.

The CDR3 spells CSGLTTGNTIYF. The CDR3, as DNA: TGCAGCGGCCTCACGACGGGAAACACCATATATTTT. The chain is built from TRBV29-1 and TRBJ1-3; no clear D. The germline V gene encodes CDR1 SQVTM and CDR2 ANQGSEA. The CDR3 totals 12 residues. Trimming left V 7 bases short and J 4 bases short, with 11 bases between.

This clone has just a few counts. J is TRBJ1-2 and V is TRBV29-1; D is possibly TRBD1 (5 bases). Germline CDR1 is SQVTM and CDR2 is ANQGSEA. Trimming pared 7 bases from V and 4 bases from J, leaving 19 bases between. The CDR3 is made up of 14 amino acids. CDR3 sequence: CSAVPPGNIYGYTF. CDR3 sequence (DNA): TGCAGCGCGGTCCCCCCAGGGAACATCTATGGCTACACCTTC.